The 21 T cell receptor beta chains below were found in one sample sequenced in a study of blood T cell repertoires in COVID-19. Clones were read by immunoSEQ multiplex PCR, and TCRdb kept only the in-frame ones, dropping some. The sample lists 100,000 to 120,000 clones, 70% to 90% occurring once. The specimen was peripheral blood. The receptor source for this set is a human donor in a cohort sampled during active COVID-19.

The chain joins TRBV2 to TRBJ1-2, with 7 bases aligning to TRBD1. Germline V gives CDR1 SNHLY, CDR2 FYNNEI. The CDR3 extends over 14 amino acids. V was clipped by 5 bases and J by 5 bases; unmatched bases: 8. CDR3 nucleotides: TGTGCCAGCAGTCCAACCGGGACAGAGTATGGCTACACCTTC. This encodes CASSPTGTEYGYTF.

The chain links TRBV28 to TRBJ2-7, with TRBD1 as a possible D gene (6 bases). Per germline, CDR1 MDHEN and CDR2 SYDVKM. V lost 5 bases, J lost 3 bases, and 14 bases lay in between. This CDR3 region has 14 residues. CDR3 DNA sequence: TGTGCCAGCAGTCCAAATAACAGGGACTACGAGCAGTACTTC. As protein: CASSPNNRDYEQYF. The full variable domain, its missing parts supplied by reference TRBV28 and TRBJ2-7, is DVKVTQSSRYLVKRTGEKVFLECVQDMDHENMFWYRQDPGLGLRLIYFSYDVKMKEKGDIPEGYSVSREKKERFSLILESASTNQTSMYLCASSPNNRDYEQYFGPGTRLTVT.

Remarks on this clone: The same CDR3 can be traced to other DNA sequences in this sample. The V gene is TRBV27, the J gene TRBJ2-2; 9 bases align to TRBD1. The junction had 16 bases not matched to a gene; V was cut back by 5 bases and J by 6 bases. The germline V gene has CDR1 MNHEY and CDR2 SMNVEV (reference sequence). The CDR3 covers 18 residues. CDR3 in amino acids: CASSIARDRVTISGELFF. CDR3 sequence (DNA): TGTGCCAGCAGTATCGCCCGGGACAGGGTGACTATATCCGGGGAGCTGTTTTTT.

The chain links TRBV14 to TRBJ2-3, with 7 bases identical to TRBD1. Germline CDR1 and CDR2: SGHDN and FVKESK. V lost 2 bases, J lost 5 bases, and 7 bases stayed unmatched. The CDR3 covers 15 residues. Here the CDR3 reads CASSQSTGFLDTQYF. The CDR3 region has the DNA TGTGCCAGCAGCCAATCGACAGGGTTCCTAGATACGCAGTATTTT.

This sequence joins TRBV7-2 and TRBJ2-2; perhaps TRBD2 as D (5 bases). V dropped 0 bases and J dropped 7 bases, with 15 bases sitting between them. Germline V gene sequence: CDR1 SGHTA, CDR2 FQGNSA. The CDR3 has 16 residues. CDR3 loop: CASSLASATTGGELFF. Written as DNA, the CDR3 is TGTGCCAGCAGCTTAGCTAGCGCCACGACCGGCGGGGAGCTGTTTTTT. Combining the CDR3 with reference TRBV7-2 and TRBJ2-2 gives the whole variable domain GAGVSQSPSNKVTEKGKDVELRCDPISGHTALYWYRQSLGQGLEFLIYFQGNSAPDKSGLPSDRFSAERTGGSVSTLTIQRTQQEDSAVYLCASSLASATTGGELFFGEGSRLTVL.

The CDR3 here is CASSEYMRGNTGELFF. The CDR3 bases are TGCGCCAGCAGCGAGTATATGAGAGGTAACACCGGGGAGCTGTTTTTT. The chain employs TRBV4-1 and TRBJ2-2; D call uncertain. Trimming took off 5 bases at V and 2 bases at J, with 15 bases between the two ends. CDR1 MGHRA and CDR2 YSYEKL come from the germline V gene. The CDR3 length is 16 residues.

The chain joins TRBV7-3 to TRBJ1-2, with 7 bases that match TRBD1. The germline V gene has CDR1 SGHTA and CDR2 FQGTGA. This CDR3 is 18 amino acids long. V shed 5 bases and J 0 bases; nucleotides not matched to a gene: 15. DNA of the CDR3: TGTGCCAGCAGCCCTAATGTCAGGGGGGCAGGAGCTAACTATGGCTACACCTTC. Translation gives CASSPNVRGAGANYGYTF.

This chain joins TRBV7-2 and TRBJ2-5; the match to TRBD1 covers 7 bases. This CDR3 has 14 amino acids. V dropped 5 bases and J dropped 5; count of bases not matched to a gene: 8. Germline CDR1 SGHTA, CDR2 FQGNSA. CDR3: CASSVRGLGETQYF. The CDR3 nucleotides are TGTGCCAGCAGCGTTAGGGGGCTGGGGGAGACCCAGTACTTC.

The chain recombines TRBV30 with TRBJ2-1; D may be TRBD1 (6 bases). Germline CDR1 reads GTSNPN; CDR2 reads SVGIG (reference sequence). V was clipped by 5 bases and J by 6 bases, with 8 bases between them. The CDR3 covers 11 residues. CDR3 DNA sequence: TGTGCCTGGCAACAGGGCAATGAGCAGTTCTTC. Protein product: CAWQQGNEQFF.

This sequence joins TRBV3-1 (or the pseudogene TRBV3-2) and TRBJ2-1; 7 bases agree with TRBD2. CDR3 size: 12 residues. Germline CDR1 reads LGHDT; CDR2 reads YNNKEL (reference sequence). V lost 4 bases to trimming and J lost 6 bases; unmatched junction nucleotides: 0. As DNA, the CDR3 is TGTGCCAGCAGCCCTAGCGGCAATGAGCAGTTCTTC. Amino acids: CASSPSGNEQFF.

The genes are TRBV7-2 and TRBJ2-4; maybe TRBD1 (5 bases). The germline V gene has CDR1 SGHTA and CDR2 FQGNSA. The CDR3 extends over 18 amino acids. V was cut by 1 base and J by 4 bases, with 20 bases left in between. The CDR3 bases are TGTGCCAGCAGCTTAGTACGGCCCTCGACAGTTACTAAAAACATTCAGTACTTC. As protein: CASSLVRPSTVTKNIQYF.

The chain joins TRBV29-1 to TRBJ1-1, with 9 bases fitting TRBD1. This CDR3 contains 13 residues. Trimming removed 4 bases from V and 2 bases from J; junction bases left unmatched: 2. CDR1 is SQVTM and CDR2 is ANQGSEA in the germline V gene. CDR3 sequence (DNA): TGCAGCGTTGGGACAGGGGTAAACACTGAAGCTTTCTTT. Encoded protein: CSVGTGVNTEAFF.

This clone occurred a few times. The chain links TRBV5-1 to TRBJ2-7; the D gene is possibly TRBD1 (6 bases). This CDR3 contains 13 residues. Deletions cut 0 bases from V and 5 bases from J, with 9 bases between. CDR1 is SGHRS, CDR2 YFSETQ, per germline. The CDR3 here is CASSLADRNEQYF. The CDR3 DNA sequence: TGCGCCAGCAGCTTGGCTGACAGGAACGAGCAGTACTTC.

The CDR3 DNA is TGTGCCAGCAGCCTCCGGACAGGAGGGGATGGCTACACCTTC. Translating gives CASSLRTGGDGYTF. The chain joins TRBV7-9 to TRBJ1-2; 7 bases align to TRBD1. The CDR3 has 14 amino acids. Trimming removed 5 bases from V and 6 bases from J; junction bases left unmatched: 9. Germline lookup yields CDR1 SEHNR and CDR2 FQNEAQ (reference sequence).

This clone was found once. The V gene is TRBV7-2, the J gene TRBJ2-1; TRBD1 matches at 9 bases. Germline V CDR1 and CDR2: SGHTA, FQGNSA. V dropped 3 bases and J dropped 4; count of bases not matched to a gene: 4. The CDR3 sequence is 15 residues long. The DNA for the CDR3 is TGTGCCAGCAGCTTGTCCGGGACAGGGTACAATGAGCAGTTCTTC. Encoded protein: CASSLSGTGYNEQFF.

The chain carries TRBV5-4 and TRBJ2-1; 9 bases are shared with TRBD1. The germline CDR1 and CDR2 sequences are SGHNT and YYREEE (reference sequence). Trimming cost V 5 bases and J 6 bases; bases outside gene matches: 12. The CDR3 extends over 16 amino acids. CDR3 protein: CASSIIAGQGFNEQFF. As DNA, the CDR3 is TGTGCCAGCAGTATTATTGCGGGACAGGGATTCAATGAGCAGTTCTTC.

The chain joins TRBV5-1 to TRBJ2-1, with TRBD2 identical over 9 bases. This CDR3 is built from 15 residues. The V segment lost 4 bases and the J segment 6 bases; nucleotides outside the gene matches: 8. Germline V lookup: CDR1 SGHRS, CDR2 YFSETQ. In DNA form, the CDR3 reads TGCGCCAGCAGCAGATCTAGCGGGGACTTCAATGAGCAGTTCTTC. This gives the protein CASSRSSGDFNEQFF.

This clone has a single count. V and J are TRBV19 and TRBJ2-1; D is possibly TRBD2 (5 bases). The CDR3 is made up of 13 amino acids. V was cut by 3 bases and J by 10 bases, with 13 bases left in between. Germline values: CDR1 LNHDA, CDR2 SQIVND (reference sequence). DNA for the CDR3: TGTGCCAGTAGTATGGGGTACAGAGGGGAGCAGTTCTTC. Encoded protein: CASSMGYRGEQFF.

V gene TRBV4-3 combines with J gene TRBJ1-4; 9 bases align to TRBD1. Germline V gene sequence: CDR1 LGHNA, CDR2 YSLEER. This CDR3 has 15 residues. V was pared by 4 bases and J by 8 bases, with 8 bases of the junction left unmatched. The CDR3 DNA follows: TGCGCCAGCAGCCTAACCGGGACAGGGTACGAAAAACTGTTTTTT. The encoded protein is CASSLTGTGYEKLFF.

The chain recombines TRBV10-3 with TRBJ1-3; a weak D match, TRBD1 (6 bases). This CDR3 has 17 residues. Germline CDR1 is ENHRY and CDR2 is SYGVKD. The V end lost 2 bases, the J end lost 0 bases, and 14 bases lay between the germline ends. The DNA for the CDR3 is TGTGCCATCAGTGAGGGGGGCACGGGAACCTCTGGAAACACCATATATTTT. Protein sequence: CAISEGGTGTSGNTIYF.

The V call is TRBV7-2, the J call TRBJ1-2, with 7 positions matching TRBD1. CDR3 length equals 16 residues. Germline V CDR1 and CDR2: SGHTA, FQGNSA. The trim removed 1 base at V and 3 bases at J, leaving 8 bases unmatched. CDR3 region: CASSLGGPGTDYGYTF. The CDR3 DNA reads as TGTGCCAGCAGCTTAGGGGGGCCCGGGACAGACTATGGCTACACCTTC.